A single sample gave rise to the 19 T cell receptor beta chains below, sequenced in a study of human T cells and chemical hapten exposure. TCRdb recomputed calls from the RACE reads with MiXCR, one row per CDR3 protein. The sample shows some 40,000 distinct CDR3 sequences, 3.7% of them seen only once. Time point noted: healthy volunteer bleed at 6 weeks. The template was total RNA from unfractionated whole blood. Sequencing was performed on whole blood. The receptors originated from a human donor in good health. Some clones in this sample may be carry-over from other donors' samples.

This clonotype was seen ten or more times. The chain uses TRBV10-3 and TRBJ1-1; a possible D gene is TRBD1 (5 bases). The CDR3 extends over 14 amino acids. Trimming removed 3 bases at V and 3 bases at J, with 11 bases between. Per the germline V gene, CDR1 is ENHRY and CDR2 is SYGVKD. The CDR3, as DNA: TGTGCCATCAGTGATGGGCAGGGTTACACTGAAGCTTTCTTT. This gives the protein CAISDGQGYTEAFF.

CDR3 coding DNA: TGTGCCAGCAGTTTAGCGCAGGGGGCCGCCTACAATGAGCAGTTCTTC. This translates into CASSLAQGAAYNEQFF. This chain uses TRBV12-3 or TRBV12-4 with TRBJ2-1, with 8 bases matching TRBD1. Trimming at V came to 0 bases and at J to 2 bases, leaving 3 bases not matched to a gene. This CDR3 is built from 16 residues.

This clonotype was counted at least ten times. The genes are TRBV5-6 and TRBJ1-1, with a tentative D call TRBD1 (6 bases). Germline CDR1 SGHDT, CDR2 YYEEEE. V was cut by 2 bases and J by 11 bases, with 13 bases left in between. There are 12 residues in the CDR3. CDR3 nucleotides: TGTGCCAGCAGCTTACAGGGAGGAAAGGCTTTCTTT. Protein sequence: CASSLQGGKAFF.

This clonotype was seen repeatedly, ten times or more. This rearrangement joins TRBV7-3 to TRBJ1-5; possibly TRBD1 for D (5 bases). CDR1 is SGHTA, CDR2 FQGTGA, per germline. The length of the CDR3 is 15 residues. Trimming removed 4 bases from V and 6 bases from J, with 16 bases in between. The CDR3 bases are TGTGCCAGCAGCTCGGGACTCCCGGCGGGTCAGCCCCAGCATTTT. It is translated as CASSSGLPAGQPQHF.

Ten or more counts support this clonotype. The chain combines TRBV5-1 with TRBJ2-7, with D unclear. In germline, CDR1 is SGHRS, CDR2 YFSETQ. With 0 bases removed from V and 6 bases from J, the gap between germline ends came to 16 bases. The CDR3 loop spans 15 amino acids. The CDR3 sequence: CASSLVSPTSSEQYF. Here the CDR3 DNA reads TGCGCCAGCAGCTTGGTGTCTCCGACCTCTTCCGAGCAGTACTTC.

There are many counts of this clonotype. The chain recombines TRBV2 with TRBJ2-7; D could derive from TRBD1 or TRBD2 (6 bases each). The CDR3 totals 13 residues. The V gene lost 5 bases and the J gene lost 12 bases, with 20 bases spanning the gap. Germline assignment: CDR1 SNHLY and CDR2 FYNNEI. CDR3 bases: TGTGCCAGCAGTCCACAGGGAAGGGACTCGCGGTACTTC. This encodes CASSPQGRDSRYF.

The V call is TRBV29-1, the J call TRBJ2-7; 8 bases are a match to TRBD1. This CDR3 comprises 13 residues. V shed 4 bases and J 4 bases; nucleotides not matched to a gene: 6. CDR1 and CDR2 (germline): SQVTM, ANQGSEA. CDR3 region: CSVGQGSNYEQYF. As DNA, the CDR3 is TGCAGCGTTGGACAGGGGTCTAATTACGAGCAGTACTTC.

This clonotype was seen repeatedly, ten times or more. The chain is built from TRBV9 and TRBJ2-2, with 8 bases fitting TRBD2. Germline V gene lookup returns CDR1 SGDLS and CDR2 YYNGEE. J was trimmed by 8 bases and V by 0 bases; bases with no gene match: 6. The CDR3 is 15 amino acids. CDR3 residues: CASSVASGSGGELFF. CDR3 nucleotide sequence: TGTGCCAGCAGCGTAGCCAGCGGGAGCGGTGGGGAGCTGTTTTTT.

This clonotype occurred many times. The V and J genes are TRBV27 and TRBJ2-3; the D call may be TRBD1 or TRBD2 (5 bases each). There are 13 residues in the CDR3. Between the trimmed V and J ends, which lost 5 bases and 9 bases, there was a span of 15 bases. Germline CDR1 is MNHEY and CDR2 is SMNVEV (reference sequence). CDR3: CASSLPRGETQYF. The CDR3 coding sequence is TGTGCCAGCAGTCTCCCCCGAGGGGAGACGCAGTATTTT.

This clonotype was detected only a few times. The gene calls are TRBV28 and TRBJ1-6; D gene ambiguous. The germline V gene encodes CDR1 MDHEN and CDR2 SYDVKM. V gave up 6 bases and J gave up 0 bases, with 15 bases separating them. The length of the CDR3 is 17 residues. CDR3 in amino acids: CASSPMTRRSYNSPLHF. For the CDR3, the DNA is TGTGCCAGCAGCCCGATGACCCGACGCTCCTATAATTCACCCCTCCACTTT.

This clonotype came up many times. This chain links TRBV15 with TRBJ2-1, with 12 nucleotides matching TRBD2. Germline V CDR1 and CDR2: LNHNV, YYDKDF (reference sequence). The junction had 5 bases not matched to a gene; V was cut back by 2 bases and J by 3 bases. The CDR3 has 17 residues. The CDR3 protein is CATSRSLAGGLYNEQFF. Written as DNA, the CDR3 is TGTGCCACCAGCAGATCGCTAGCGGGAGGGCTCTACAATGAGCAGTTCTTC.

This clonotype was counted ten times or more. The CDR3 DNA reads as TGTGCCAGCGGTAGACCGTTCTTTGAGACCCAGTACTTC. Encoded protein: CASGRPFFETQYF. The chain is built from TRBV27 and TRBJ2-5; D gene uncertain. Germline values: CDR1 MNHEY, CDR2 SMNVEV (reference sequence). Trimming removed 8 bases from V and 5 bases from J, with 15 bases in between. The CDR3 loop spans 13 amino acids.

This clonotype was found many times. The rearrangement joins TRBV12-3 or TRBV12-4 to TRBJ2-5; D not certain. Trimming removed 7 bases at V and 5 bases at J, with 8 bases between. The CDR3 is 11 residues long. The CDR3 DNA reads as TGTGCCAGCACGGAGAGGGAGACCCAGTACTTC. Its protein product is CASTERETQYF.

Ten or more counts support this clonotype. J is TRBJ2-3 and V is TRBV28; 8 bases map to TRBD2. Germline assignment: CDR1 MDHEN and CDR2 SYDVKM. The CDR3 extends over 15 amino acids. V gave up 2 bases and J gave up 5 bases; unmatched junction bases: 6. CDR3 coding DNA: TGTGCCAGCAGTTTAGTCCTCGGGGGGGGAGATACGCAGTATTTT. Translating gives CASSLVLGGGDTQYF. Together with reference TRBV28 and TRBJ2-3, the CDR3 gives the full variable domain: DVKVTQSSRYLVKRTGEKVFLECVQDMDHENMFWYRQDPGLGLRLIYFSYDVKMKEKGDIPEGYSVSREKKERFSLILESASTNQTSMYLCASSLVLGGGDTQYFGPGTRLTVL.

The table lists this clonotype with many counts. V is TRBV28 and J is TRBJ1-2; maybe TRBD1 (5 bases). The CDR3 extends over 15 amino acids. Germline CDR1 reads MDHEN; CDR2 reads SYDVKM. Trimming took 4 bases from V and 1 from J, leaving 13 bases between them. For the CDR3, the DNA is TGTGCCAGCAGTTCTTCCGGGGGAGGTAACTATGGCTACACCTTC. This codes for CASSSSGGGNYGYTF.

This clonotype was observed many times. The V and J genes are TRBV20-1 and TRBJ2-3; D perhaps matches TRBD2 (5 bases). The germline gives CDR1 DFQATT, CDR2 SNEGSKA (reference sequence). The length of the CDR3 is 14 residues. Deletions cut 0 bases from V and 6 bases from J, with 13 bases between. Written as DNA, the CDR3 is TGCAGTGCTAGAGATATGGCACCGGGGGATACGCAGTATTTT. Amino acids: CSARDMAPGDTQYF.

This clonotype was detected a few times. This chain uses TRBV14 with TRBJ2-5; no definite D call. Looked up from germline, CDR1 is SGHDN and CDR2 is FVKESK. The CDR3 length is 14 residues. Deletions cut 0 bases from V and 4 bases from J, with 9 bases between. CDR3 amino acids: CASSQDFAGETQYF. The CDR3 nucleotides read TGTGCCAGCAGCCAAGACTTTGCCGGAGAGACCCAGTACTTC.

This clonotype turned up a few times. V usage is TRBV20-1 and J usage is TRBJ2-7, with D perhaps TRBD2 (6 bases). The V end was cut by 0 bases, the J end by 2 bases, with 14 bases between. This CDR3 has 15 amino acids. From germline, CDR1 is DFQATT and CDR2 SNEGSKA (reference sequence). For the CDR3, the DNA is TGCAGTGCTAGAGATGTGGGAGGCCTAACCTACGAGCAGTACTTC. This sequence encodes CSARDVGGLTYEQYF.

Ten or more counts support this clonotype. This chain uses TRBV29-1 with TRBJ2-5, with D possibly called TRBD1 or TRBD2 (5 bases each). This CDR3 is 11 amino acids long. The germline gives CDR1 SQVTM, CDR2 ANQGSEA. V was trimmed by 4 bases and J by 4 bases, leaving 7 bases between them. Here the CDR3 reads CSVVRGETQYF. Here the CDR3 DNA reads TGCAGCGTTGTGAGGGGAGAGACCCAGTACTTC.